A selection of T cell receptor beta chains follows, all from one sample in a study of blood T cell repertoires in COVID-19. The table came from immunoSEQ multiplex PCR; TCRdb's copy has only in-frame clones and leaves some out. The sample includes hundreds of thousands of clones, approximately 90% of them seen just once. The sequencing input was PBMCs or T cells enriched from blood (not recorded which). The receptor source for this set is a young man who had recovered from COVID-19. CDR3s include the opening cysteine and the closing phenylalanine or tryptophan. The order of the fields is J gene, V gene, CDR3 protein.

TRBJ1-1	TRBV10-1	CAIDVQGSTEAFF
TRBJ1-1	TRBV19	CASSAGRENTEAFF
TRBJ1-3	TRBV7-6	CASSSVTGTGDYSSGNTIYF
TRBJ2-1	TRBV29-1	CSVGSTQGWGEQFF
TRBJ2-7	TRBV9	CASSVGGGTGGTSSYEQYF
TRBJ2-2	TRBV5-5	CASSPGRTYTGELFF
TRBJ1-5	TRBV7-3	CASSLQTPRGIRNQPQHF
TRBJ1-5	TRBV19	CASSMGDRRKYSNQPQHF
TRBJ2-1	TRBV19	CASSISWDITNEQFF
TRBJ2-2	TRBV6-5	CASRPGQGSGELFF
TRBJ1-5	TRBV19	CASSIESVNQPQHF
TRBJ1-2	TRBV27	CASSLNGLEGAYGYTF
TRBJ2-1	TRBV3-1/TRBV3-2	CASSQVPLAGRQQFF
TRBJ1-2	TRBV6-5	CASSYSMGGNYGYTF
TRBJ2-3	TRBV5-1	CASSFAADTQYF
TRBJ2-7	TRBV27	CASSFIGRGLAGASEQYF
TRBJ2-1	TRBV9	CASSVFSGSYNEQFF
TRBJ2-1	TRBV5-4	CASSKIGFEQFF
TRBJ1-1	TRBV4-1	CASSRRNTEAFF
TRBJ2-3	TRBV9	CASSVELAGTTQYF
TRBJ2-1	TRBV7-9	CASQLVSYNEQFF
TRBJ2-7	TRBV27	CASSSIRTRSYEQYF
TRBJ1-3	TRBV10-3	CAISQGAGNTIYF
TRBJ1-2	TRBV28	CASSLPVQGVLRRSYTF
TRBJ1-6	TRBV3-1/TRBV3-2	CASSHWQFNSPLHF
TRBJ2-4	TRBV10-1	CASTWGTGKNIQYF
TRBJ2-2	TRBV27	CANQALADTDGELFF
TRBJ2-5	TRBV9	CASSVGSAGETQYF
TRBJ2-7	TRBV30	CAWKTGPYEQYF
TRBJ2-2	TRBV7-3	CASSLQALENGELFF
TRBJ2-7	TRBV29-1	CSVVWQRGYEQYF
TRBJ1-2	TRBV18	CASSPTGTDYGYTF
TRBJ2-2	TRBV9	CASSVVAAGLVISSGELFF
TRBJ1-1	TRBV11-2	CASSRFQGVLTEAFF
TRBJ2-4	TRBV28	CASSLQGLAKNIQYF
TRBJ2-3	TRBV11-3	CASSLTSGITDTQYF
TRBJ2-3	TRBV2	CASSDLFTSGGTDTQYF
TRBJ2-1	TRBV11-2	CASSLISSGRMRNEQFF
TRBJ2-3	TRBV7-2	CASSPGGQDTQYF
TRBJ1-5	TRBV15	CATSRQSLGNQPQHF
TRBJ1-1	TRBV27	CASSTISLNTEAFF
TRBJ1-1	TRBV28	CASSLTGLNTEAFF
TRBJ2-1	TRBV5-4	CASSKGGTSNNEQFF
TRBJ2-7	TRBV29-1	CSVETGLPIRGDEQYF
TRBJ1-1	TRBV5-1	CASSLASARGPRNTEAFF
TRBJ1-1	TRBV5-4	CASSLDRQMNTEAFF